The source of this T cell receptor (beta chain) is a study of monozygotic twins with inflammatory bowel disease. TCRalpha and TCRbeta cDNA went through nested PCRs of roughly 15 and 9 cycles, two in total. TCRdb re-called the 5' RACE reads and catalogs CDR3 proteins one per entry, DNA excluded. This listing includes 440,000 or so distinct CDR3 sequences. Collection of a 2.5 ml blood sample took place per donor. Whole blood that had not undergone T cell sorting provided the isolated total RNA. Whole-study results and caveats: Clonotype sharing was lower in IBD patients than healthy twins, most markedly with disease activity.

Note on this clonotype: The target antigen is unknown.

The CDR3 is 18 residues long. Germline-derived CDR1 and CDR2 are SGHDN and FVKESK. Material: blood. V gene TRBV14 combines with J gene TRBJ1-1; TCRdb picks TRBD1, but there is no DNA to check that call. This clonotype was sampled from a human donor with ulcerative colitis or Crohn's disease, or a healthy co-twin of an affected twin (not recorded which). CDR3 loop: CASSQGGLRTGRNTEAFF.